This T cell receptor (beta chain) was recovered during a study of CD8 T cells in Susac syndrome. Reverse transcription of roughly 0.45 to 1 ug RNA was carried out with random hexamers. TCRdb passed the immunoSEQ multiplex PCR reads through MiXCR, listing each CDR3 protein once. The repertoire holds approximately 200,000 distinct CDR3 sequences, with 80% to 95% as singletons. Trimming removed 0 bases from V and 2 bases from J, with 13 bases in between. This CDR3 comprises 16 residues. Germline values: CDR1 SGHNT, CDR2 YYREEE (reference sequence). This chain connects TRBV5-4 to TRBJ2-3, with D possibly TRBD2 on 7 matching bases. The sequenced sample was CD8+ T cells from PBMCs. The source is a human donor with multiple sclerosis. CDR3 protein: CASSLVIGGPTDTQYF. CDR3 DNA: TGTGCCAGCAGCTTGGTTATCGGGGGGCCCACAGATACGCAGTATTTT. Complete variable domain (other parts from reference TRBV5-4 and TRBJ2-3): ETGVTQSPTHLIKTRGQQVTLRCSSQSGHNTVSWYQQALGQGPQFIFQYYREEENGRGNFPPRFSGLQFPNYSSELNVNALELDDSALYLCASSLVIGGPTDTQYFGPGTRLTVL.